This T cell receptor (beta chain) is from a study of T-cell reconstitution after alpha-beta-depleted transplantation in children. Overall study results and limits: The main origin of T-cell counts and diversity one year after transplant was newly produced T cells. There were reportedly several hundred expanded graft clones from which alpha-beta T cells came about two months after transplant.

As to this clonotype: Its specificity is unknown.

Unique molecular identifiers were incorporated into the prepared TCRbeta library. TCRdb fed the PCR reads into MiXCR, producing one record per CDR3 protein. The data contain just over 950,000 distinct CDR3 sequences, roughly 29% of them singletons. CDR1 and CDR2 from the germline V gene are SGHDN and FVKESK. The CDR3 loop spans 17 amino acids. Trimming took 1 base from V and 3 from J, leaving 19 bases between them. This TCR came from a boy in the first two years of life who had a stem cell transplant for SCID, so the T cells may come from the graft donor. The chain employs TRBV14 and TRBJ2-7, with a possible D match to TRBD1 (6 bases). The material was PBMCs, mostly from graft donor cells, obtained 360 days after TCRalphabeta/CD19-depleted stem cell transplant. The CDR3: CASSQVGTTGSNYEQYF. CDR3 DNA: TGTGCCAGCAGCCAAGTTGGGACCACAGGGTCCAACTACGAGCAGTACTTC.